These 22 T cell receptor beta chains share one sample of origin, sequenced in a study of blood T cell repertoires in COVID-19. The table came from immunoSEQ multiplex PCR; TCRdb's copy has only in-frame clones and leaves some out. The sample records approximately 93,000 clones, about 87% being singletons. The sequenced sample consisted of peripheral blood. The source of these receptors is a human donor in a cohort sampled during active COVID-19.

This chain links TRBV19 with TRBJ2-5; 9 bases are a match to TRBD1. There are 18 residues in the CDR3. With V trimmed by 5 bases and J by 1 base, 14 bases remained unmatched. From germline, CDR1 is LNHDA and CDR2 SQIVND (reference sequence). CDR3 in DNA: TGTGCCAGTAGTGGGGGGACAGGGTCGTTCGTGGTCCAAGAGACCCAGTACTTC. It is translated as CASSGGTGSFVVQETQYF.

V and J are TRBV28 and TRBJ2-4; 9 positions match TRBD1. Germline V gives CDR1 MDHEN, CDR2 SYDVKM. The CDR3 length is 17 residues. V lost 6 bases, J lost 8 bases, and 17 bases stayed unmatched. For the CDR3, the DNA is TGTGCCAGCAGACCCTTTCCGGGACAGGGTGTCGAAGACATTCAGTACTTC. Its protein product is CASRPFPGQGVEDIQYF. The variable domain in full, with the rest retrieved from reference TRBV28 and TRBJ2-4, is DVKVTQSSRYLVKRTGEKVFLECVQDMDHENMFWYRQDPGLGLRLIYFSYDVKMKEKGDIPEGYSVSREKKERFSLILESASTNQTSMYLCASRPFPGQGVEDIQYFGAGTRLSVL.

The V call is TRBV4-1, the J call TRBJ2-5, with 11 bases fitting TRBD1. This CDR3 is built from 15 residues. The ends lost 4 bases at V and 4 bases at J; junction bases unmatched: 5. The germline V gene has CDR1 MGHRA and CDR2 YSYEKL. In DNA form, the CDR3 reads TGCGCCAGCAGCCCACCGGGACAGGGGGGAGAGACCCAGTACTTC. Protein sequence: CASSPPGQGGETQYF.

CDR3: CASSWEQGREQYF. The CDR3 DNA reads as TGCGCCAGCAGCTGGGAACAGGGGCGGGAGCAGTACTTC. The chain has TRBV5-1 and TRBJ2-7, with 7 bases that match TRBD1. The CDR3 sequence is 13 residues long. V dropped 3 bases and J dropped 7; count of bases not matched to a gene: 7. Germline CDR1 SGHRS, CDR2 YFSETQ.

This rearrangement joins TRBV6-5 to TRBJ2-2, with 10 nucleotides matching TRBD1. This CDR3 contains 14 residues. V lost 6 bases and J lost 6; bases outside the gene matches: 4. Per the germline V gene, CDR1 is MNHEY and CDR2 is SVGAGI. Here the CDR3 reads CASRRDRGSGELFF. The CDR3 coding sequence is TGTGCCAGCAGGCGGGACAGGGGATCCGGGGAGCTGTTTTTT.

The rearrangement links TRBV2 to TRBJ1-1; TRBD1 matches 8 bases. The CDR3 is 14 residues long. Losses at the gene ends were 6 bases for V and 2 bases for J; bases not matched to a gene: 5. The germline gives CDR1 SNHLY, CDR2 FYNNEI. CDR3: CASSLQGANTEAFF. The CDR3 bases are TGTGCCAGCAGCCTGCAGGGGGCTAACACTGAAGCTTTCTTT.

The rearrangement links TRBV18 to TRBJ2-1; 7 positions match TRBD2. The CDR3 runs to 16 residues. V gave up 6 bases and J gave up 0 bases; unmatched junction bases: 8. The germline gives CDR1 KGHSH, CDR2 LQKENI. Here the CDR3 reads CASSGGGGSSYNEQFF. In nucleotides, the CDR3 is TGTGCCAGCTCCGGAGGCGGCGGGAGCTCCTACAATGAGCAGTTCTTC.

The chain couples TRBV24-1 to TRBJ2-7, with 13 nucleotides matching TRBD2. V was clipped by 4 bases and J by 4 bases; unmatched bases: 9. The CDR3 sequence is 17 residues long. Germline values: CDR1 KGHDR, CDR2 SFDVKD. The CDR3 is CATSDPGLAGALYEQYF. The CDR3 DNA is TGTGCCACCAGTGACCCAGGACTAGCGGGAGCTTTGTACGAGCAGTACTTC.

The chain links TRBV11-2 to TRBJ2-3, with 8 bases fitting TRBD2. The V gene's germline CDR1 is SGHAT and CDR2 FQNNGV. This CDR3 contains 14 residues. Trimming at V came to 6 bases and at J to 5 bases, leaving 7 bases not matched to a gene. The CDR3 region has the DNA TGTGCCAGCAGTTTCGCGGGGGGAAGAGATACGCAGTATTTT. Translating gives CASSFAGGRDTQYF. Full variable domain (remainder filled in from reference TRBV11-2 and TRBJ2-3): EAGVAQSPRYKIIEKRQSVAFWCNPISGHATLYWYQQILGQGPKLLIQFQNNGVVDDSQLPKDRFSAERLKGVDSTLKIQPAKLEDSAVYLCASSFAGGRDTQYFGPGTRLTVL.

CDR3 nucleotide sequence: TGCGCCAGCACCCAGATAGCGGGAGCCGCGGATGAGCAGTTCTTC. Its protein product is CASTQIAGAADEQFF. V and J are TRBV10-2 and TRBJ2-1; 9 bases agree with TRBD2. Germline CDR1 and CDR2: WSHSY and SAAADI. The trim removed 7 bases at V and 8 bases at J, leaving 12 bases unmatched. The CDR3 runs to 15 residues.

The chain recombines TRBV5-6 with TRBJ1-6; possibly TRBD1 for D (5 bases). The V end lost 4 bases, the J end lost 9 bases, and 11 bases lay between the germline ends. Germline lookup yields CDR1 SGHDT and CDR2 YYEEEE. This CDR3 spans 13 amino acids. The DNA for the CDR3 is TGTGCCAGCAGCCTACAGGCGCCTTCACCCCTCCACTTT. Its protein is CASSLQAPSPLHF.

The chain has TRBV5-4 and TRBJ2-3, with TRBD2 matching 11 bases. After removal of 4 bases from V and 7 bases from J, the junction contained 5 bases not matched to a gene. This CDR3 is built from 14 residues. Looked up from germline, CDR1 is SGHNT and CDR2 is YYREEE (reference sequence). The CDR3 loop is CASSPGTSGNTQYF. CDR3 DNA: TGTGCCAGCAGCCCAGGGACTAGCGGTAATACGCAGTATTTT.

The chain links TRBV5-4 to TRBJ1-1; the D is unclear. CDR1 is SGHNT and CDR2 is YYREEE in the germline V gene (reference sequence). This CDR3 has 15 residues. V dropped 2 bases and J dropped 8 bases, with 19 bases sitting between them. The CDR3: CASSFLRSAKEEAFF. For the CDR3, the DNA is TGTGCCAGCAGCTTTCTGCGGTCCGCTAAAGAGGAAGCTTTCTTT.

This CDR3 is CASSPGGGSPLHF. CDR3 in DNA: TGTGCCAGCAGCCCAGGAGGAGGGTCACCCCTCCACTTT. The V call is TRBV11-2, the J call TRBJ1-6; D uncertain. V was trimmed by 5 bases and J by 10 bases, leaving 12 bases between them. The CDR3 is 13 residues long. Germline V lookup: CDR1 SGHAT, CDR2 FQNNGV.

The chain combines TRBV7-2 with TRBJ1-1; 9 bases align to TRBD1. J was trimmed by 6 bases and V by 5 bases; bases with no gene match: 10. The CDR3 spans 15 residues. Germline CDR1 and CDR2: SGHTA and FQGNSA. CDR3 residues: CASSPGQGRFPEAFF. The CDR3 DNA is TGTGCCAGCAGCCCCGGACAGGGGAGGTTCCCTGAAGCTTTCTTT.

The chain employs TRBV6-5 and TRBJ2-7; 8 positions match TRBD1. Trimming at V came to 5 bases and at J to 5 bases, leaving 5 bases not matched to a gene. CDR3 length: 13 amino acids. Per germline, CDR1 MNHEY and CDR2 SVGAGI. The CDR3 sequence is CASSRTGTNEQYF. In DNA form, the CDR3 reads TGTGCCAGCAGTCGGACAGGGACCAACGAGCAGTACTTC.

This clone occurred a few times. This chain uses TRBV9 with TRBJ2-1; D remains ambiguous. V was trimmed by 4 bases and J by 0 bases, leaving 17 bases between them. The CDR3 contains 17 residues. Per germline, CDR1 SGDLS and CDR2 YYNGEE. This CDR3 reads CASSPFEGVASYNEQFF. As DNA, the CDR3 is TGTGCCAGCAGCCCCTTTGAAGGTGTAGCCTCCTACAATGAGCAGTTCTTC.

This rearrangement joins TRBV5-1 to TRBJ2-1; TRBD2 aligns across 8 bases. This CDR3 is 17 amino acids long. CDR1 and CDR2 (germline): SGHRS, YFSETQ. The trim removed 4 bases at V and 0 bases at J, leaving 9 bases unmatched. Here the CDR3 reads CASSMGSGGSSYNEQFF. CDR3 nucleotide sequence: TGCGCCAGCAGCATGGGGAGCGGGGGAAGCTCCTACAATGAGCAGTTCTTC.

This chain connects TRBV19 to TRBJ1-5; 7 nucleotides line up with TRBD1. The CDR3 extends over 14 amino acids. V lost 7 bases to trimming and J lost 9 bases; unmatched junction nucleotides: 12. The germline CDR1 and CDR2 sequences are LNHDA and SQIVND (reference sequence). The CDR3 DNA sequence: TGTGCCAGTACCCCAACAGGGTCAGGGGGGCCCCAGCATTTT. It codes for CASTPTGSGGPQHF.

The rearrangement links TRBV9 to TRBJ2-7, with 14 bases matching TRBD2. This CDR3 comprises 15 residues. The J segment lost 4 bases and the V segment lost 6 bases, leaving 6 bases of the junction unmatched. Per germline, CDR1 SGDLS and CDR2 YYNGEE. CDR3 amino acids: CASTTGLAGVYEQYF. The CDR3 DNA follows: TGTGCCAGCACCACGGGACTAGCGGGAGTGTACGAGCAGTACTTC.

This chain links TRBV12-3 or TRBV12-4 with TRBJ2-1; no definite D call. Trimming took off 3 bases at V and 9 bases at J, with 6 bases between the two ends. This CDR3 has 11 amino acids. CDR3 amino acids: CASSFSVEQFF. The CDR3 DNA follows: TGTGCCAGCAGTTTCTCAGTTGAGCAGTTCTTC.

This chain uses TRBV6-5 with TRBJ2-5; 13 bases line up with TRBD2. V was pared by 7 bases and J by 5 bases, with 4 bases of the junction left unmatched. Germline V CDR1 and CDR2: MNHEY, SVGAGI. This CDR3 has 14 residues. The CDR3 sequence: CASTKTSGRETQYF. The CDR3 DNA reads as TGTGCCAGCACCAAGACTAGCGGGAGGGAGACCCAGTACTTC.